This T cell receptor (beta chain) was found in a study of blood T cell repertoires in COVID-19. Study at large: The origin of the acute and convalescent COVID-19 samples was the United States, Italy and Spain. Sample material is recorded as cDNA or gDNA derived from T cells, B-cell-depleted T cells, or PBMCs.

Authors' data handling: Nucleated cell counts were estimated from reference gene primer amplification. Assay used: immunoSEQ multiplex PCR; TCRdb lists only in-frame clones, some missing. V, J and clone size are taken as reported in that table, and D and trimming were inferred from the DNA itself. The sample holds 70,000 to 80,000 clones, under 95% seen once. V dropped 5 bases and J dropped 0; count of bases not matched to a gene: 4. The CDR3 consists of 15 residues. Germline V gene data show CDR1 as SGHAT and CDR2 as FQNNGV. The rearrangement uses TRBV11-2 and TRBJ2-7, with 10 positions matching TRBD1. The sample comprised peripheral blood. The TCR comes from a human donor in a cohort sampled during active COVID-19. CDR3 residues: CASSVGQGGSYEQYF. DNA of the CDR3: TGTGCCAGCAGCGTCGGACAGGGGGGCTCCTACGAGCAGTACTTC.